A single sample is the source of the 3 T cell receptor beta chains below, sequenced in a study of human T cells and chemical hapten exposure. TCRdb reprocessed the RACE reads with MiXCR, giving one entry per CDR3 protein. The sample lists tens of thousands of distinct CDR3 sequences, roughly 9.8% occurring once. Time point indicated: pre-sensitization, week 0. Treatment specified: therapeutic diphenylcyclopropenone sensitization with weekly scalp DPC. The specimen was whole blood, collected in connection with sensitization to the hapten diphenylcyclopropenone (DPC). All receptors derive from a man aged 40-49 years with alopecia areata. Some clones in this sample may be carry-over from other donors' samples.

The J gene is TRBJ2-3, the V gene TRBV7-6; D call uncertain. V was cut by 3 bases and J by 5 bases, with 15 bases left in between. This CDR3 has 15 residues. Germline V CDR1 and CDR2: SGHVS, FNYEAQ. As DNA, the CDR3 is TGTGCCAGCAGCTTGCCTTGGCAGATGGGAGATACGCAGTATTTT. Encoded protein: CASSLPWQMGDTQYF. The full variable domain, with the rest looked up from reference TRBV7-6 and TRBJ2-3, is GAGVSQSPRYKVTKRGQDVALRCDPISGHVSLYWYRQALGQGPEFLTYFNYEAQQDKSGLPNDRFSAERPEGSISTLTIQRTEQRDSAMYRCASSLPWQMGDTQYFGPGTRLTVL.

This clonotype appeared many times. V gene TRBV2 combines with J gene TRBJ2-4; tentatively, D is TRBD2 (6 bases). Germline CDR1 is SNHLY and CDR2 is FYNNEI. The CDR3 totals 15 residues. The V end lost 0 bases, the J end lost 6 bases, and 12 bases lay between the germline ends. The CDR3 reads CASSEAERVGNIQYF. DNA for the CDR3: TGTGCCAGCAGTGAAGCTGAGCGGGTGGGAAACATTCAGTACTTC. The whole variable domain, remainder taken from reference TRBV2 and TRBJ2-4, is EPEVTQTPSHQVTQMGQEVILRCVPISNHLYFYWYRQILGQKVEFLVSFYNNEISEKSEIFDDQFSVERPDGSNFTLKIRSTKLEDSAMYFCASSEAERVGNIQYFGAGTRLSVL.

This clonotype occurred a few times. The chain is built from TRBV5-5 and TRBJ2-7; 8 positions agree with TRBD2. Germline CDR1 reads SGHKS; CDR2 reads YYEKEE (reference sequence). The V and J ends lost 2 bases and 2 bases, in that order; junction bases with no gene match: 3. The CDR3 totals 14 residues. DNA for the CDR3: TGTGCCAGCAGCTTTAGCGGGATCCCCTACGAGCAGTACTTC. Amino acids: CASSFSGIPYEQYF. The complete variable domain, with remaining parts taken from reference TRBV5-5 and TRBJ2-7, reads DAGVTQSPTHLIKTRGQQVTLRCSPISGHKSVSWYQQVLGQGPQFIFQYYEKEERGRGNFPDRFSARQFPNYSSELNVNALLLGDSALYLCASSFSGIPYEQYFGPGTRLTVT.